Sequencing of this T cell receptor (beta chain) was carried out in a study of T cells after yellow fever vaccination. Whole-study results and caveats: A small proportion of clonotypes was detected in both the CD4 and CD8 compartments.

The CDR3 is 13 amino acids. Germline loops: CDR1 SGHTA, CDR2 FQGNSA. Losses at the gene ends were 3 bases for V and 6 bases for J; bases not matched to a gene: 4. Researchers made TCR cDNA using 5'RACE template switching, and this step added a universal primer site and UMIs. TCRdb re-derived calls from the 5' RACE reads in MiXCR, one entry per CDR3 protein. The sample holds 230,000 or so distinct CDR3 sequences, 3.6% seen once. This clonotype came up many times. The antigen remains unidentified. The genes are TRBV7-2 and TRBJ1-2; 7 positions agree with TRBD1. Sequenced material: PBMCs, taken 15 days after the yellow fever booster vaccination. The TCR comes from a man between 18 and 29 years old who received the YFV17D yellow fever vaccine. The CDR3 here is CASSLPGQHGYTF. As DNA, the CDR3 is TGTGCCAGCAGCTTGCCGGGACAGCATGGCTACACCTTC.